These T cell receptor beta chains were read from a single sample in a study of T cell repertoires in cytomegalovirus infection. These receptors' antigens are unknown. TCRdb independently ran MiXCR on the reads; one entry per CDR3 protein. The sample consists of about a million distinct CDR3 sequences, less than 35% of them appearing once. Material: cultured CD8+ T cells from PBMCs, obtained from culture after CMV antigen stimulation. The receptor set was obtained from a human donor in good health (CMV status not recorded). Some clones in this sample may be carry-over from other donors' samples. CDR3s include the opening cysteine and the closing phenylalanine or tryptophan. The D gene is left open where the match is weak. Clone size is not always given. Where it is, it says once, few, many or a class for expanded clones.

>TRBJ1-2|TRBV19|.|few
CASSVGDGISNYGYTF
TGTGCCAGTAGTGTGGGGGACGGAATCTCTAACTATGGCTACACCTTC
>TRBJ1-1|TRBV4-1|.|.
CASSQDRYQGSTEAFF
TGCGCCAGCAGCCAAGACAGATACCAGGGTAGCACTGAAGCTTTCTTT
>TRBJ1-2|TRBV7-2|.|many
CASSLTRTSPGYGYTF
TGTGCCAGCAGCTTAACCCGGACAAGTCCAGGGTATGGCTACACCTTC
>TRBJ2-7|TRBV7-8|.|few
CASSTDRFLYEQYF
TGTGCCAGCAGTACAGACAGATTCCTCTACGAGCAGTACTTC
>TRBJ2-1|TRBV6-5|.|.
CASSYYKGNEQFF
TGTGCCAGCAGTTACTATAAGGGCAATGAGCAGTTCTTC
>TRBJ1-5|TRBV12-3/TRBV12-4|.|many
CASRAGGGNQPQHF
TGTGCCAGCAGGGCAGGCGGCGGGAATCAGCCCCAGCATTTT
>TRBJ1-1|TRBV6-5|.|many
CASSYSDSDTEAFF
TGTGCCAGCAGTTACTCGGACAGCGACACTGAAGCTTTCTTT
>TRBJ1-1|TRBV5-4|.|.
CASSLRHREKTEAFF
TGTGCCAGCAGCTTGCGCCACAGGGAAAAGACTGAAGCTTTCTTT
>TRBJ2-7|TRBV2|.|.
CASSEAGGIETYEQYF
TGTGCCAGCAGTGAAGCGGGCGGTATTGAAACCTACGAGCAGTACTTC
>TRBJ1-2|TRBV2|TRBD1|.
CASMADRGIYGYTF
TGTGCCAGCATGGCGGACAGGGGGATCTATGGCTACACCTTC
>TRBJ1-3|TRBV7-2|.|.
CASSRGRFSGNTIYF
TGTGCCAGCAGCCGGGGACGTTTCTCTGGAAACACCATATATTTT
>TRBJ2-7|TRBV7-9|.|.
CASSANRGEQYF
TGTGCCAGCAGCGCTAATAGGGGCGAGCAGTACTTC
>TRBJ2-3|TRBV9|TRBD2|.
CASSEEGEGGWPDTQYF
TGTGCCAGCAGCGAGGAAGGAGAGGGAGGGTGGCCAGATACGCAGTATTTT
>TRBJ1-2|TRBV6-5|.|.
CASSYGAVYGYTF
TGTGCCAGCAGTTACGGGGCGGTTTATGGCTACACCTTC
>TRBJ1-1|TRBV19|.|many
CASTRREFMMNTEAFF
TGTGCCAGTACCCGCAGGGAGTTTATGATGAACACTGAAGCTTTCTTT
>TRBJ2-2|TRBV27|.|.
CASSLLRTNTEELFF
TGTGCCAGCAGTTTATTGCGGACGAACACCGAGGAGCTGTTTTTT
>TRBJ2-1|TRBV5-6|.|few
CASSPGVFGGTLVNEQFF
TGTGCCAGCAGCCCGGGGGTATTCGGGGGCACTCTAGTCAATGAGCAGTTCTTC
>TRBJ1-4|TRBV19|TRBD1|.
CASIPRTGEIEKLFF
TGTGCCAGTATCCCCCGGACAGGGGAGATTGAAAAACTGTTTTTT
>TRBJ1-2|TRBV12-3/TRBV12-4|.|.
CARSLLVGHGYTF
TGTGCCAGGAGTTTACTAGTCGGCCATGGCTACACCTTC
>TRBJ2-3|TRBV10-3|.|once
CAISEVGASTDTQYF
TGTGCCATCAGTGAAGTGGGGGCTAGCACAGATACGCAGTATTTT
>TRBJ1-5|TRBV7-8|.|.
CASSSPLDRSSNQPQHF
TGTGCCAGCAGCTCACCGCTCGACCGGTCTAGCAATCAGCCCCAGCATTTT
>TRBJ2-2|TRBV2|.|.
CASSSLGQPGYTGELFF
TGTGCCAGCAGTAGTTTGGGACAACCGGGCTACACCGGGGAGCTGTTTTTT
>TRBJ2-4|TRBV5-1|TRBD2|.
CASSLRPGLASTGAKNIQYF
TGCGCCAGCAGCTTGAGGCCGGGACTAGCGTCCACGGGGGCCAAAAACATTCAGTACTTC
>TRBJ2-5|TRBV13|.|.
CASSFRTRYQETQYF
TGTGCCAGCAGCTTTAGGACTCGATACCAAGAGACCCAGTACTTC
>TRBJ1-6|TRBV7-9|.|once
CASSLRAGAGGPLHF
TGTGCCAGCAGCTTACGGGCAGGGGCCGGGGGACCCCTCCACTTT
>TRBJ2-1|TRBV2|.|.
CASTEGWAANEQFF
TGTGCCAGCACCGAAGGGTGGGCGGCGAATGAGCAGTTCTTC
>TRBJ2-5|TRBV7-9|TRBD1|many
CASSRGQNTQETQYF
TGTGCCAGCAGCCGGGGACAGAATACCCAAGAGACCCAGTACTTC
>TRBJ2-7|TRBV27|.|.
CASSLAVTYEQYF
TGTGCCAGCAGTTTGGCGGTCACCTACGAGCAGTACTTC
>TRBJ1-6|TRBV19|.|few
CASSTAETAYNSPLHF
TGTGCCAGTAGTACCGCCGAGACAGCCTATAATTCACCCCTCCACTTT
>TRBJ1-2|TRBV6-5|.|few
CASSYSRDSLGGYTF
TGTGCCAGCAGTTACTCTAGGGACTCCCTCGGCGGCTACACCTTC
>TRBJ2-3|TRBV5-5|TRBD2|few
CASSFQRGVTDTQYF
TGTGCCAGCAGCTTCCAGCGGGGGGTAACAGATACGCAGTATTTT